Here is one T cell receptor beta chain with its context. What it recognizes is unknown. This CDR3 spans 14 amino acids. V trimming: 5 bases; J trimming: 6 bases; junction bases outside the gene matches: 4. The germline gives CDR1 MNHNS, CDR2 SASEGT. PCR primers comprised 60 Vbeta and 13 Jbeta primers. Libraries were prepared by immunoSEQ multiplex PCR; TCRdb keeps only in-frame clonotypes and omits some of them. The sample has fewer than 350,000 clones, 85% to 90% seen once. The sample belongs to a study of cytomegalovirus exposure and HLA in healthy donors. The wider study: An early release of data contained about 85 million unique TCRs, which came from HLA-typed donors.

Findings of the study overall: V- and J-gene trimming in TCR beta was tied to a missense DCLRE1C variant by an analysis performed later. Among the sequence variants, a highly shared cluster was likely an artifact of sequencing. Earlier analysis looked at TCR beta V segments, and most were productive about 90% or about 30% of the time.

The sequence came from a woman under 30 in good health and CMV-seronegative. The chain has TRBV6-1 and TRBJ2-1, with 10 positions matching TRBD1. What was sequenced was PBMCs. The CDR3 bases are TGTGCCAGCAGTCCCAGGACAGGGGGCAATGAGCAGTTCTTC. As protein: CASSPRTGGNEQFF.